This T cell receptor (beta chain) was retrieved from a study of blood T cell repertoires in COVID-19. At the level of the study: PBMCs, B-cell-depleted T cells, or T cells were the source of the cDNA or gDNA that made up the material.

Patients from Seattle were sampled longitudinally, starting during active infection. Germline loops: CDR1 SGHTA, CDR2 FQGNSA. The CDR3 contains 14 residues. The V segment lost 5 bases and the J segment 2 bases; nucleotides outside the gene matches: 4. The table lists this clone with a count of one. Per the original methods: The authors estimated nucleated cell counts from reference gene primer amplification. The protocol was immunoSEQ multiplex PCR, while the TCRdb copy is restricted to in-frame clones and leaves out a portion. V and J calls and clone size follow that table, whereas D and trimming were derived from the DNA. Of 250,000 to 300,000 clones in the sample, approximately 86% were seen once.

The sample taken for sequencing was peripheral blood. V usage is TRBV7-2 and J usage is TRBJ2-3; 7 nucleotides agree with TRBD1. The sequence derives from a woman aged 70-85 years with COVID-19, enrolled during active disease. The CDR3 nucleotides read TGTGCCAGCAGCCGGGACAGATACACAGATACGCAGTATTTT. Encoded protein: CASSRDRYTDTQYF. Together with reference TRBV7-2 and TRBJ2-3, the CDR3 gives the full variable domain: GAGVSQSPSNKVTEKGKDVELRCDPISGHTALYWYRQSLGQGLEFLIYFQGNSAPDKSGLPSDRFSAERTGGSVSTLTIQRTQQEDSAVYLCASSRDRYTDTQYFGPGTRLTVL.